Listed below are T cell receptor beta chains from one sample, sequenced in a study of blood T cell repertoires in COVID-19. Generated by immunoSEQ multiplex PCR, the TCRdb table keeps only in-frame clones and is missing some. The sample carries around 170,000 clones, approximately 80% recorded once. Sequencing used peripheral blood. The receptors originated from a human donor in a cohort sampled during active COVID-19. The CDR3 runs from the conserved cysteine through the conserved F or W. A D gene is named only where the DNA matches it firmly. The size field is filled for only some rows; it gives once, few, many or a size class.

DNA	CDR3	V	D	J	size
TGTGCCAGCAGCAAGGATAGCGGGGGAAGCTCCTACGAGCAGTACTTC	CASSKDSGGSSYEQYF	TRBV5-4	TRBD2	TRBJ2-7	-
TGTGCCAGTAGTCAGGGGGTTGACTATGGCTACACCTTC	CASSQGVDYGYTF	TRBV19	TRBD1	TRBJ1-2	-
TGTGCCAGCAGCGTAGCCGCGGGAGCCTACGAGCAGTACTTC	CASSVAAGAYEQYF	TRBV9	TRBD2	TRBJ2-7	-
TGTGCCAGCAGCTTAGTTGGAGGACAGGGAATTGACAATGAGCAGTTCTTC	CASSLVGGQGIDNEQFF	TRBV7-3	TRBD1	TRBJ2-1	once
TGTGCCAGCAGCTTAGTGCTCAAGCGGGGGAATTCACCCCTCCACTTT	CASSLVLKRGNSPLHF	TRBV7-2	-	TRBJ1-6	-
TGTGCCAGCAGTATAAGCGGGGGCGACACTGAAGCTTTCTTT	CASSISGGDTEAFF	TRBV6-2/TRBV6-3	-	TRBJ1-1	-
TGTGCCAGCAGCGAATCAGGGGGCTACAACGAGCAGTACTTC	CASSESGGYNEQYF	TRBV9	TRBD1	TRBJ2-7	-
TGTGCCAGCGAGGGGGCTAGCGGGAAGGGACTCTACGAGCAGTACTTC	CASEGASGKGLYEQYF	TRBV25-1	TRBD2	TRBJ2-7	-
TGTGCCAGCCGCACAGGTAGCACTGAAGCTTTCTTT	CASRTGSTEAFF	TRBV4-2	-	TRBJ1-1	-
TGTGCCAGCAGCTCCCCGGGGGACTACACTGAAGCTTTCTTT	CASSSPGDYTEAFF	TRBV7-9	-	TRBJ1-1	-
TGTGCCAGCAGCTTGAAAGCGGGAGGCACCGGGGAGCTGTTTTTT	CASSLKAGGTGELFF	TRBV5-4	TRBD2	TRBJ2-2	few
TGTGCCAGCAGCAAGGATCTAGCGGGGAGAGGCAGAGAGACCCAGTACTTC	CASSKDLAGRGRETQYF	TRBV21-1	-	TRBJ2-5	-
TGTGCCAGCAGCTCGACTAGCGGGGGCTATGGGGATACGCAGTATTTT	CASSSTSGGYGDTQYF	TRBV7-2	TRBD2	TRBJ2-3	-
TGTGCCAGCAGCGTAGCGGATAGCGGGTTAGGCCGCTACGAGCAGTACTTC	CASSVADSGLGRYEQYF	TRBV9	TRBD2	TRBJ2-7	-
TGTGCCAGCAGTCCGAGGGACAGGTTTTACGAGCAGTACTTC	CASSPRDRFYEQYF	TRBV28	TRBD1	TRBJ2-7	-
TGCGCCAGCAGCCCCATGGGAGCTGGAACAGATACGCAGTATTTT	CASSPMGAGTDTQYF	TRBV5-1	-	TRBJ2-3	-
TGTGCCAGCAGTTTCCAGGGTACAAAGCAGTACTTC	CASSFQGTKQYF	TRBV28	-	TRBJ2-7	-
TGTGCCAGTAGCCCGGGACAGACCCCCTACGAGCAGTACTTC	CASSPGQTPYEQYF	TRBV19	TRBD1	TRBJ2-7	-
TGTGCCAGCAGCTTAGGGGGACAGGGAACTGAAGCTTTCTTT	CASSLGGQGTEAFF	TRBV11-1	TRBD1	TRBJ1-1	-
TGTGCCAGCTCCACTAGCGTCTCCTACGAGCAGTACTTC	CASSTSVSYEQYF	TRBV18	TRBD2	TRBJ2-7	-
TGTGCCAGCAGCCGAGGCCTAGCGGGAGTCGAGACCTACGAGCAGTACTTC	CASSRGLAGVETYEQYF	TRBV14	TRBD2	TRBJ2-7	-
TGTGCCAGCAGCTCGGACGGGACCTACAATGAGCAGTTCTTC	CASSSDGTYNEQFF	TRBV7-2	-	TRBJ2-1	-
TGCGCCAGCAGTGCTAGCGGGAGGACAGATACGCAGTATTTT	CASSASGRTDTQYF	TRBV10-2	TRBD2	TRBJ2-3	-
TGTGCCAGCAGGGCCGGGGGGACTGGAAACACCATATATTTT	CASRAGGTGNTIYF	TRBV6-6	-	TRBJ1-3	-
TGTGCCAGCAGGGGCGCGGGAAATCAGCCCCAGCATTTT	CASRGAGNQPQHF	TRBV12-3/TRBV12-4	-	TRBJ1-5	-
TGTGCCAGCAGCTTACAGCCAACAGGGTTGAACACTGAAGCTTTCTTT	CASSLQPTGLNTEAFF	TRBV7-3	-	TRBJ1-1	-
TGCGCCAGCAGTCAATACTTCCCGACAGCCCCTAATGAAAAACTGTTTTTT	CASSQYFPTAPNEKLFF	TRBV23-1	-	TRBJ1-4	-
TGTGCCAGCAGCTTGCCGGGACTAGCGCTGTACGAGCAGTACTTC	CASSLPGLALYEQYF	TRBV5-6	TRBD2	TRBJ2-7	-
TGTGCCAGCAGCTCTGGGGGAGGACCGAACACTGAAGCTTTCTTT	CASSSGGGPNTEAFF	TRBV3-1/TRBV3-2	-	TRBJ1-1	-
TGTGCCAGCAGCCAAGGGAATAGCGGGGGAGGAGATACGCAGTATTTT	CASSQGNSGGGDTQYF	TRBV4-2	TRBD2	TRBJ2-3	-
TGTGCCAGCAGCTCGGACTCCGGGGACTATGGCTACACCTTC	CASSSDSGDYGYTF	TRBV7-2	-	TRBJ1-2	-
TGTGCCAGCTCTGAGGCGGGACAGGCGTATGGCTACACCTTC	CASSEAGQAYGYTF	TRBV18	TRBD1	TRBJ1-2	-
TGTGCCAGCAGCTTCCGGGACAGGGGGACCTACGAGCAGTACTTC	CASSFRDRGTYEQYF	TRBV7-6	TRBD1	TRBJ2-7	-
TGTGCCAGCAGCCCGGGAGGGGGGGGCTACGAGCAGTACTTC	CASSPGGGGYEQYF	TRBV5-4	TRBD2	TRBJ2-7	-
TGTGCTAGCAGTCGAACGGGTGGCTTCAATTTCGAGCAGTACTTC	CASSRTGGFNFEQYF	TRBV7-7	-	TRBJ2-7	-
TGTGCCAGTAGTGGAGGGACTGTTCGGGGAGATACGCAGTATTTT	CASSGGTVRGDTQYF	TRBV19	-	TRBJ2-3	-
TGTGCCAGCAAAGGGACTAGCGGGAGTAGGTCCTACAATGAGCAGTTCTTC	CASKGTSGSRSYNEQFF	TRBV28	TRBD2	TRBJ2-1	-
TGTGCCAGCTCACCAACAGGGACGGTCCAGGAAGTTGGCTACACCTTC	CASSPTGTVQEVGYTF	TRBV18	-	TRBJ1-2	-
TGCGCCAGCAGATGGGGGGAAAAGCAGTTCTTC	CASRWGEKQFF	TRBV10-2	-	TRBJ2-1	-
TGTGCCAGCAGTTCACGGGACACAGGGAACACTGAAGCTTTCTTT	CASSSRDTGNTEAFF	TRBV6-5	-	TRBJ1-1	-